The 12 T cell receptor beta chains below were found in one sample sequenced in a study of cytomegalovirus exposure and HLA in healthy donors. The study ran its PCR with 60 Vbeta and 13 Jbeta primers. Method: immunoSEQ multiplex PCR; TCRdb's copy keeps in-frame clones and lacks some. The sample has approximately 150,000 clones; approximately 80% are singletons. Specimen: PBMCs. Source of these receptors: a woman aged 40 to 50 in good health and CMV-seronegative.

The chain is built from TRBV5-1 and TRBJ2-5, with 11 positions matching TRBD1. The CDR3 covers 17 residues. Germline trimming cut 4 bases from V and 5 bases from J; bases unmatched to any gene: 13. CDR1 and CDR2 (germline): SGHRS, YFSETQ. In nucleotides, the CDR3 is TGCGCCAGCAGCGCTCGCCCGGGACAGGGGGGGACGGAGACCCAGTACTTC. It specifies CASSARPGQGGTETQYF.

This rearrangement joins TRBV6-6 to TRBJ2-7, with 9 bases fitting TRBD2. Trimming took 11 bases from V and 4 from J; bases not matched to a gene: 12. The CDR3 contains 14 residues. Germline-derived CDR1 and CDR2 are MNHNY and SVGAGI (reference sequence). CDR3 sequence (DNA): TGTGCCTCCCGAGCGGCGGGGGGGGAGTACGAGCAGTACTTC. Its translation: CASRAAGGEYEQYF.

This chain links TRBV5-4 with TRBJ2-7, with 11 bases lining up with TRBD2. Unmatched junction bases numbered 5, after V lost 3 bases and J lost 3 bases. This CDR3 has 15 residues. Germline V lookup: CDR1 SGHNT, CDR2 YYREEE (reference sequence). The DNA of the CDR3 is TGTGCCAGCAGCTCGGGACTAGCGGATTTCTACGAGCAGTACTTC. Protein sequence: CASSSGLADFYEQYF.

Note on this clone: A junction end diverges from the germline sequence, so it may reflect a read error. The chain links TRBV7-2 to TRBJ1-2; a weak D match, TRBD1 (5 bases). The length of the CDR3 is 13 residues. Germline CDR1 SGHTA, CDR2 FQGNSA. The CDR3 is CASTLQVAYGYTF. The CDR3, as DNA: TGTGCCAGCACCTTACAGGTGGCCTATGGCTACACCTTC.

This chain's CDR3 is CASSEIKNTEAFF. The CDR3, as DNA: TGTGCCAGCAGCGAGATAAAGAACACTGAAGCTTTCTTT. The chain joins TRBV7-9 to TRBJ1-1; D unresolved. The CDR3 runs 13 residues. V lost 5 bases, J lost 1 base, and 8 bases lay in between. Germline V gene sequence: CDR1 SEHNR, CDR2 FQNEAQ (reference sequence).

The chain employs TRBV18 and TRBJ2-7; 7 bases fit TRBD2. The V and J ends lost 3 bases and 6 bases, in that order; junction bases with no gene match: 8. From germline, CDR1 is KGHSH and CDR2 LQKENI. The CDR3 is made up of 14 amino acids. The CDR3 protein is CASSPTGGEVEQYF. CDR3 nucleotide sequence: TGTGCCAGCTCACCTACGGGAGGCGAGGTCGAGCAGTACTTC.

This sequence joins TRBV28 and TRBJ2-5, with 14 bases matching TRBD2. With 10 bases clipped from V and 0 bases from J, the junction kept 4 bases outside the gene matches. This CDR3 comprises 15 residues. Germline loops: CDR1 MDHEN, CDR2 SYDVKM. The chain's CDR3 is CATRTSGGYQETQYF. Here the CDR3 DNA reads TGTGCCACCCGGACTAGCGGGGGGTACCAAGAGACCCAGTACTTC.

The chain has TRBV5-4 and TRBJ2-5; D perhaps matches TRBD1 (5 bases). Germline V gives CDR1 SGHNT, CDR2 YYREEE (reference sequence). The CDR3 spans 14 residues. Deletions cut 0 bases from V and 1 base from J, with 7 bases between. DNA of the CDR3: TGTGCCAGCAGCTTGGGGGGCAGCCAAGAGACCCAGTACTTC. Residues: CASSLGGSQETQYF.

The V call is TRBV6-5, the J call TRBJ2-5; D possibly corresponds to TRBD2 (5 bases). The CDR3 length is 14 residues. Germline V gene data show CDR1 as MNHEY and CDR2 as SVGAGI. The germline V and J ends were trimmed by 4 bases and 0 bases, with 9 bases remaining between them. The CDR3 is CASSLRLNQETQYF. DNA for the CDR3: TGTGCCAGCAGTTTACGACTAAACCAAGAGACCCAGTACTTC.

Concerning this clone: At the DNA level, this CDR3 is encoded by other sequences in the same sample as well. This chain connects TRBV6-5 to TRBJ1-4; D is unclear. CDR1 is MNHEY and CDR2 is SVGAGI in the germline V gene. The CDR3 runs to 13 residues. V dropped 0 bases and J dropped 13 bases, with 12 bases sitting between them. CDR3 in DNA: TGTGCCAGCAGTTACTCGACTGGTCAGCCACTGTTTTTT. This codes for CASSYSTGQPLFF.

Regarding this clone: Other DNA sequences in the same sample also yield this CDR3. The gene calls are TRBV7-2 and TRBJ2-7; perhaps TRBD1 as D (5 bases). Germline V gene sequence: CDR1 SGHTA, CDR2 FQGNSA. The CDR3 length is 12 residues. The germline V and J ends were trimmed by 5 bases and 6 bases, with 11 bases remaining between them. CDR3 loop: CASSLRVGEQYF. Written as DNA, the CDR3 is TGTGCCAGCAGCCTCAGGGTGGGCGAGCAGTACTTC.

The chain couples TRBV5-5 to TRBJ1-1; no clear D gene. V lost 4 bases and J lost 2, with 12 bases in between. CDR1 is SGHKS and CDR2 is YYEKEE in the germline V gene (reference sequence). The CDR3 is 14 amino acids. The CDR3 here is CASSVSTYNTEAFF. DNA of the CDR3: TGTGCCAGCAGCGTAAGCACCTACAACACTGAAGCTTTCTTT.